This T cell receptor beta chain is drawn from a study of blood T cells in healthy people across ages (dated by TCRdb to between 2014 and 2017). For the wider study: In model experiments, roughly one uniquely barcoded TCR beta cDNA molecule per two T cells was captured by template switching. Two additional independent replicas of 1 million unique cDNA reads from the same blood draw were analyzed for two donors (one aged 18 to 30 and one aged 80 or older). To track age-related changes in TCR beta repertoire diversity, the study relied on deep sequencing normalized with unique cDNA molecular identifiers. The donors were divided into four age groups: young (average approximately 15 years), middle-aged (approximately 42), aged (approximately 62) and long-lived (roughly 82).

The library was prepared using 5' RACE. The instrument was an Illumina HiSeq 2500. A second roughly 6 to 11 cycle PCR used a sample-barcoded 5' primer and a J-beta primer mix. A unique molecular identifier was introduced onto each TCR beta cDNA molecule by a template-switch 5' adaptor carrying 12 random nucleotides. At least 3 million CDR3-containing paired-end reads were obtained from each sample. First-strand cDNA was synthesized from all RNA with the Mint cDNA synthesis kit, primed by a TRBC-specific oligonucleotide. All cDNA was treated with uracil-DNA glycosylase and then went through a first 18-cycle PCR with the universal primers M1SS and BC2_uni_R. Turning to the authors' computational methods: Normalization of each sample was performed by random selection of 1 million high-quality reads, each carrying a distinct molecular identifier. Instead of being binned into consensus sequences, reads that shared molecular identifiers were thrown out. CDR3 identification, clonotype clustering and error correction used MiTCR with a Q25 quality threshold and the strictest error-elimination algorithm. Lower-bound total TCR beta diversity was estimated with a nonparametric unseen species model using Euler transformation. TCRdb trimmed public reads at Q25 via fastp, called clones via MiXCR and kept in-frame beta chains. All rows with the same CDR3 protein become a single entry with the most common DNA and genes. TCRdb's processing, not the authors', yielded these V and J calls. A total of about 780,000 distinct CDR3 sequences appear in this sample, 20% to 30% of them only once. The top ten hold around 3% of the sample.

This clonotype was picked up a small number of times. What this receptor recognizes is not known. Base qualities were left out, and no much larger clone turns up one base away. Points the paper makes about the study in general: As age increased, observed TCR beta diversity per million T cells dropped in a roughly linear way, and a significant reduction was already evident by age 40. Compared with the aged group, more naive CD4+ T cells, fewer expanded clones and increased TCR diversity were shown by the long-lived group, suggesting age selection. The CMV infection status of donors was not known, potentially confounding age-related changes in expanded clonotypes. Bulk unsorted PBMC profiling prevented conclusive comparison of naive and antigen-experienced compartments. Estimates of total diversity from one million sequenced T cells were regarded as lower bounds and underestimates. There was a strong correlation between observed TCR beta diversity and the percentage of naive T cells measured by flow cytometry.

The germline V gene (reference sequence) yields GTSNPN for CDR1 and SVGIG for CDR2. At the junction V is shortened by 2 bases and J by 7 bases, with 11 bases in between. The CDR3 holds 12 amino acids from the cysteine to the phenylalanine. The entry retains the CDR3 DNA only, 36 bases that are in frame from base 1. The donors were roughly 40 Caucasian individuals from Russia, aged about 6 to 100 years, who were systemically healthy. Each donor gave 8 to 10 milliliters of peripheral blood, drawn into EDTA-treated Vacutainer tubes. Ficoll-Paque density-gradient centrifugation was used to isolate PBMCs, with at least 6 million per sample. Total RNA, at least 6 micrograms per sample, was extracted from PBMCs with Trizol reagent. Naive CD45RAhigh/CD27high T cell percentages were measured by flow cytometry on a PBMC aliquot from every donor. These data were also reused for a study on T cells of mothers and their children. As described in the second report: Donors were nine systemically healthy Caucasian individuals: three mothers and their six children. cDNA synthesis consumed the entire amount of extracted RNA, loaded at approximately 1.6 ug RNA in each 15 ul reaction. In the second PCR, the M1S primer introduced both the sample barcodes and 2-4 random nucleotides. More than 9 million TCR beta CDR3 reads were obtained from each mother, and about 3 million reads were obtained from each child. Thymic selection similarly shapes TCR recombination output in related and unrelated pairs, with minor effect from inherited differences. Normalized repertoire overlap was always found to be slightly, but never significantly, higher in related mother-child pairs than in unrelated mother-child pairs. Persistent microchimeric T cell clones were not detected, at a sensitivity of around 100 clones per million clonotypes. Deep NGS was used in the study to compare the TCR beta repertoires of mothers and children and to look for features that separate related mother-child pairs from unrelated individuals. The mean age was about 40 +/- 4 years for the mothers and approximately 11 +/- 4 years for the children. After adapter ligation was performed with NEBNext reagents, the libraries were sequenced on an Illumina HiSeq 2000 with 100+100 nt paired-end reads. To prevent cross-contamination, the mother and child libraries were prepared a month apart and were sequenced in separate runs. For each donor, somewhere between about 500,000 and 2,300,000 distinct TCR beta clonotypes were identified. Naive TCR beta clonotypes were estimated from low-frequency clonotypes matched to each donor's FACS-determined naive share, without sorting.

The sequencing sample was made of blood. The sequence came from a boy aged 10-17 years in good health. The V and J genes are TRBV30 and TRBJ2-5; the D gene lacks a confident call. The CDR3 in this case is CAWSLPLGTQYF. The DNA sequence is as follows: TGTGCCTGGAGTCTCCCTTTGGGGACCCAGTACTTC.